Following are 22 T cell receptor beta chains from one sample sequenced in a study of T-cell reconstitution after alpha-beta-depleted transplantation in children. Researchers prepared the TCRbeta library using unique molecular identifiers, the study reports. TCRdb reprocessed the PCR reads via MiXCR and lists one record per CDR3 protein. This sample carries 350,000 to 500,000 distinct CDR3 sequences, around 46% of them seen once, and the ten largest clones take under 30%. The sequenced sample was PBMCs, obtained before TCRalphabeta/CD19-depleted stem cell transplant. Every receptor here comes from a girl aged 2 to 10 with aplastic anemia, due to receive a stem cell transplant.

In this sample, this clonotype turned up a few times. This chain connects TRBV20-1 to TRBJ2-1; the D gene is possibly TRBD2 (5 bases). Germline assignment: CDR1 DFQATT and CDR2 SNEGSKA (reference sequence). Trimming removed 5 bases at V and 3 bases at J, with 5 bases between. This CDR3 has 11 amino acids. The CDR3 nucleotides are TGCAGTGCTGGACTCTACAATGAGCAGTTCTTC. Translation gives CSAGLYNEQFF.

The chain recombines TRBV3-1 with TRBJ2-1; D tentatively fits TRBD1 or TRBD2 (5 bases each). Trimming took 2 bases from V and 4 from J, leaving 9 bases between them. The germline gives CDR1 LGHDT, CDR2 YNNKEL (reference sequence). The CDR3 extends over 14 amino acids. CDR3 loop: CASSQPGPYNEQFF. The CDR3 coding sequence is TGTGCCAGCAGCCAACCGGGACCTTACAATGAGCAGTTCTTC.

The genes are TRBV20-1 and TRBJ2-1; 7 nucleotides agree with TRBD2. The junction had 8 bases not matched to a gene; V was cut back by 6 bases and J by 0 bases. The CDR3 has 15 residues. Germline lookup yields CDR1 DFQATT and CDR2 SNEGSKA (reference sequence). CDR3 DNA: TGCAGTGCCCCCACCGGCGGGAGCTCCTACAATGAGCAGTTCTTC. Translation: CSAPTGGSSYNEQFF.

The V call is TRBV20-1, the J call TRBJ2-1; D assignment may be TRBD1 or TRBD2 (5 bases each). Germline V lookup: CDR1 DFQATT, CDR2 SNEGSKA (reference sequence). Deletions cut 6 bases from V and 0 bases from J, with 18 bases between. The CDR3 spans 16 residues. CDR3 nucleotide sequence: TGCAGTGCCCCTAGGTGGGGGTCGAGCTCCTACAATGAGCAGTTCTTC. This codes for CSAPRWGSSSYNEQFF.

The sample holds many counts of this clonotype. The CDR3 sequence: CASSYSVEDQPQHF. The CDR3, as DNA: TGTGCCAGCAGTTACTCGGTGGAGGATCAGCCCCAGCATTTT. The rearrangement links TRBV6-5 to TRBJ1-5; D gene ambiguous. Germline CDR1 reads MNHEY; CDR2 reads SVGAGI. Trimming removed 0 bases from V and 5 bases from J, with 8 bases in between. This CDR3 has 14 amino acids.

This clonotype has more than one count but fewer than ten. The V call is TRBV20-1, the J call TRBJ2-5; D is perhaps TRBD2 (6 bases). Between the trimmed V and J ends, which lost 5 bases and 2 bases, there was a span of 15 bases. The CDR3 is made up of 14 amino acids. Germline assignment: CDR1 DFQATT and CDR2 SNEGSKA (reference sequence). The CDR3, as DNA: TGCAGTGCTTCTTCTTGGGACTTTCAAGAGACCCAGTACTTC. It translates to CSASSWDFQETQYF.

V is TRBV13 and J is TRBJ1-1; D gene unclear. CDR3 size: 12 residues. V lost 0 bases and J 7 bases, leaving 6 bases between the germline ends. Looked up from germline, CDR1 is PRHDT and CDR2 is FYEKMQ (reference sequence). The CDR3 reads CASSLGRGEAFF. DNA of the CDR3: TGTGCCAGCAGCTTAGGCCGGGGTGAAGCTTTCTTT.

The chain recombines TRBV19 with TRBJ2-1; 11 nucleotides match TRBD2. The CDR3 length is 13 residues. CDR1 and CDR2 (germline): LNHDA, SQIVND (reference sequence). Germline trimming cut 6 bases from V and 8 bases from J; bases unmatched to any gene: 3. For the CDR3, the DNA is TGTGCCAGTAGCCCTAGCGGGAGGTATGAGCAGTTCTTC. Residues: CASSPSGRYEQFF.

This clonotype has at least ten counts. The chain carries TRBV2 and TRBJ2-1, with D perhaps TRBD1 (5 bases). Looked up from germline, CDR1 is SNHLY and CDR2 is FYNNEI. This CDR3 comprises 12 residues. V was shortened by 6 bases and J by 12 bases, with 15 bases between the two germline ends. CDR3 sequence reads: CASRGANRAQFF. The CDR3 region has the DNA TGTGCCAGCAGAGGGGCAAATCGGGCGCAGTTCTTC.

This clonotype was detected only a few times. This sequence joins TRBV20-1 and TRBJ2-5; D not certain. CDR3 length: 13 amino acids. Germline CDR1 reads DFQATT; CDR2 reads SNEGSKA (reference sequence). V lost 3 bases to trimming and J lost 1 base, with 9 bases between them. DNA of the CDR3: TGCAGTGCTAGCACACCCTTCCAAGAGACCCAGTACTTC. This sequence encodes CSASTPFQETQYF.

The chain uses TRBV28 and TRBJ2-5; TRBD2 is a possible D gene (6 bases). Germline V gives CDR1 MDHEN, CDR2 SYDVKM. V lost 5 bases and J 3 bases, leaving 13 bases between the germline ends. This CDR3 comprises 14 residues. The CDR3 region is CASSQTREKETQYF. Here the CDR3 DNA reads TGTGCCAGCAGTCAGACTAGGGAAAAAGAGACCCAGTACTTC.

This chain links TRBV6-5 with TRBJ2-3; possibly TRBD1 for D (6 bases). This CDR3 is built from 18 residues. Trimming stripped 6 bases from V and 4 bases from J, with 26 bases between. CDR1 is MNHEY and CDR2 is SVGAGI in the germline V gene. The CDR3 nucleotides are TGTGCCAGCAGCGACTCCAGAGGTGGGGGCCGGGGCCCAGATACGCAGTATTTT. Translating it yields CASSDSRGGGRGPDTQYF.

The V gene is TRBV4-1, the J gene TRBJ2-3; 8 nucleotides align to TRBD2. CDR1 and CDR2 (germline): MGHRA, YSYEKL. This CDR3 has 18 amino acids. The V segment lost 0 bases and the J segment 8 bases; nucleotides outside the gene matches: 16. This CDR3 is CASSQEGAGGPPWGTQYF. For the CDR3, the DNA is TGCGCCAGCAGCCAAGAGGGTGCGGGAGGCCCCCCTTGGGGTACGCAGTATTTT.

The chain combines TRBV20-1 with TRBJ1-1; D perhaps matches TRBD1 (5 bases). V was pared by 2 bases and J by 5 bases, with 12 bases between. Germline V gene lookup returns CDR1 DFQATT and CDR2 SNEGSKA (reference sequence). This CDR3 contains 13 residues. CDR3 DNA: TGCAGTGCTAGATGGGCAGGGATGACTGAAGCTTTCTTT. It translates to CSARWAGMTEAFF.

The gene calls are TRBV5-5 and TRBJ2-2; no definite D call. Trimming cost V 4 bases and J 6 bases, with 7 bases left between them. Germline V CDR1 and CDR2: SGHKS, YYEKEE (reference sequence). CDR3 length: 12 residues. The CDR3 protein is CASSTSAGELFF. In nucleotides, the CDR3 is TGTGCCAGCAGCACAAGCGCCGGGGAGCTGTTTTTT.

This chain joins TRBV20-1 and TRBJ2-3, with 7 bases fitting TRBD1. Germline V CDR1 and CDR2: DFQATT, SNEGSKA (reference sequence). CDR3 length: 15 amino acids. Germline trimming cut 1 base from V and 4 bases from J; bases unmatched to any gene: 8. The CDR3 bases are TGCAGTGCTAGAGCGCCAGGGGGTTTTCCAGATACGCAGTATTTT. This sequence encodes CSARAPGGFPDTQYF.

The J gene is TRBJ2-1, the V gene TRBV5-1, with 7 bases matching TRBD1. Germline lookup yields CDR1 SGHRS and CDR2 YFSETQ. The CDR3 is 21 residues long. Trimming took 3 bases from V and 2 from J; bases not matched to a gene: 23. This chain's CDR3 is CASSSALTGYGIKTAYNEQFF. DNA for the CDR3: TGCGCCAGCAGCTCGGCTCTGACAGGGTACGGTATTAAGACCGCCTACAATGAGCAGTTCTTC.

In this sample, this clonotype turned up a few times. The genes are TRBV5-6 and TRBJ2-5; weak D call: TRBD2 (6 bases). V dropped 4 bases and J dropped 5 bases, with 12 bases sitting between them. Germline lookup yields CDR1 SGHDT and CDR2 YYEEEE. The CDR3 extends over 13 amino acids. CDR3 in amino acids: CASSGGEWETQYF. The CDR3 DNA is TGTGCCAGCAGCGGAGGGGAGTGGGAGACCCAGTACTTC.

The chain couples TRBV3-1 to TRBJ2-1; D is unclear. Germline CDR1 reads LGHDT; CDR2 reads YNNKEL (reference sequence). There are 12 residues in the CDR3. V was pared by 4 bases and J by 10 bases, with 11 bases between. CDR3 nucleotides: TGTGCCAGCAGCCGCAGAACAGCCGAGCAGTTCTTC. Amino acid sequence: CASSRRTAEQFF.

On this clonotype: One junction end disagrees with the germline gene, perhaps due to a read error. The chain uses TRBV5-1 and TRBJ1-1, with D possibly TRBD1 on 6 matching bases. CDR1 and CDR2 from the germline V gene are SGHRS and YFSETQ. This CDR3 is 15 amino acids long. CDR3 sequence reads: CASSLGGGGNAEAFF. Here the CDR3 DNA reads TGCGCCAGCAGCTTGGGTGGAGGGGGGAACGCTGAAGCTTTCTTT.

This clonotype was picked up many times. V and J are TRBV4-1 and TRBJ1-5; D is undetermined. CDR3 length: 14 residues. Deletions cut 0 bases from V and 4 bases from J, with 7 bases between. Germline V lookup: CDR1 MGHRA, CDR2 YSYEKL. The CDR3 is CASSQDPRNQPQHF. CDR3 nucleotide sequence: TGCGCCAGCAGCCAAGATCCCAGAAATCAGCCCCAGCATTTT.

This clonotype was recorded many times. V usage is TRBV29-1 and J usage is TRBJ2-3; D may be TRBD2 (6 bases). This CDR3 is 15 amino acids long. Trimming pared 6 bases from V and 6 bases from J, leaving 22 bases between. CDR1 is SQVTM and CDR2 is ANQGSEA in the germline V gene. The CDR3 is CSVGTRDWMSDTQYF. The CDR3 DNA reads TGCAGCGTCGGGACTCGGGACTGGATGTCTGATACGCAGTATTTT.